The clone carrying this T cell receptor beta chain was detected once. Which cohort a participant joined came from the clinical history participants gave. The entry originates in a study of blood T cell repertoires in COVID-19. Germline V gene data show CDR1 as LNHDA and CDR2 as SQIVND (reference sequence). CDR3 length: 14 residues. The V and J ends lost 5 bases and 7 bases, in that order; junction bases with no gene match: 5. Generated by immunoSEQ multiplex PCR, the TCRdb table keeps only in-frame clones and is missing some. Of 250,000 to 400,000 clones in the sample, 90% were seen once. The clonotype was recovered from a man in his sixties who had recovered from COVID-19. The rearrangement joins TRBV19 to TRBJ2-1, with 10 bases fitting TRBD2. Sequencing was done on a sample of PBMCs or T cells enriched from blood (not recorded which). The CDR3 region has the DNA TGTGCCAGTAGTGGGCTAGCGGGGGTTAATGAGCAGTTCTTC. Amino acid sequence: CASSGLAGVNEQFF.